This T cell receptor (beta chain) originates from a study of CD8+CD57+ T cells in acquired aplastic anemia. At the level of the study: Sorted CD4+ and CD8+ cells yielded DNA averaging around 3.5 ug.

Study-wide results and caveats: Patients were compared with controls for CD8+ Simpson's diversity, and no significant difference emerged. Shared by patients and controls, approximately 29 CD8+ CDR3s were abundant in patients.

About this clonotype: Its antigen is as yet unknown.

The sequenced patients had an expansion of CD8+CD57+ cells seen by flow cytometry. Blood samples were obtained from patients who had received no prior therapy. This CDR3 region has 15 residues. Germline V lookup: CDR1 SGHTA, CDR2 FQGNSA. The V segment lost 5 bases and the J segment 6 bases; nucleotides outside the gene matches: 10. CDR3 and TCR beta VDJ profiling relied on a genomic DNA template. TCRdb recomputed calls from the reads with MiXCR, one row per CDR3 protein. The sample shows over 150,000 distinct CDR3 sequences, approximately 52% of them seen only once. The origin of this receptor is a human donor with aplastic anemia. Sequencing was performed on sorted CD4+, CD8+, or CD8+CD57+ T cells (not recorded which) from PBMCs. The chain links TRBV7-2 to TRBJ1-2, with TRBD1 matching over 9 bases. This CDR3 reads CASSPAPGQGNGYTF. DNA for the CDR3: TGTGCCAGCAGCCCCGCACCGGGACAGGGAAATGGCTACACCTTC.